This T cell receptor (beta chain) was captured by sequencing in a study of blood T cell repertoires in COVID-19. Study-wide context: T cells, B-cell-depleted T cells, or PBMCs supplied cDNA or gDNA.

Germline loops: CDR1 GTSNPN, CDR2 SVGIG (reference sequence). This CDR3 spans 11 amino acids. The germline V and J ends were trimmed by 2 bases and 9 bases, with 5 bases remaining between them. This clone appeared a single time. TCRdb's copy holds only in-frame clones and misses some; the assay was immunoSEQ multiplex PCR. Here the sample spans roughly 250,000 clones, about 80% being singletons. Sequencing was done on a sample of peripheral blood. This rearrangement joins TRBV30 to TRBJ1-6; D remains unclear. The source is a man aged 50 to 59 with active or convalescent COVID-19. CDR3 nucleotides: TGTGCCTGGAGTCGGGGTTCACCCCTCCACTTT. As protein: CAWSRGSPLHF.